These T cell receptor beta chains were read from a single sample in a study of response to subunit inactivated influenza vaccine. TCRdb re-analysed the RT-PCR reads in MiXCR, keeping a single row per CDR3 protein. This table holds hundreds of thousands of distinct CDR3 sequences, around 16% found once. Specimen: PBMCs from blood, collected about 13 days after vaccination. Every receptor here comes from a man aged 50 or older who received an inactivated influenza vaccine. Both conserved end residues are part of each CDR3. The order of the fields is J gene, V gene, D gene, clone size, CDR3 DNA, CDR3 protein. A D gene is named only where the DNA matches it firmly. For some rows the clone size is stated as once, few or many, or as a class when expanded; others skip it.

j_call: TRBJ1-6
v_call: TRBV7-9
d_call: NA
clone_size: NA
cdr3_nt: TGTGCCAGCAGCCAGGACGGATTCAATTCACCCCTCCACTTT
cdr3_aa: CASSQDGFNSPLHF

j_call: TRBJ2-6
v_call: TRBV20-1
d_call: NA
clone_size: NA
cdr3_nt: TGCAGTGCCGACGCCTCTGGGGCCAACGTCCTGACTTTC
cdr3_aa: CSADASGANVLTF

j_call: TRBJ2-1
v_call: TRBV30
d_call: TRBD2
clone_size: few
cdr3_nt: TGTGCCTGGAGGGGACTAGCGGGCGGACGGAATGAGCAGTTCTTC
cdr3_aa: CAWRGLAGGRNEQFF

j_call: TRBJ1-1
v_call: TRBV28
d_call: TRBD1
clone_size: few
cdr3_nt: TGTGCCAGCAGTTTATTACCACAGGGGACCCCGAACACTGAAGCTTTCTTT
cdr3_aa: CASSLLPQGTPNTEAFF

j_call: TRBJ2-7
v_call: TRBV4-1
d_call: TRBD1
clone_size: many
cdr3_nt: TGCGCCAGCAGCCAAGGTTTCGCAGGGGGTCTAAGAGAGCAGTACTTC
cdr3_aa: CASSQGFAGGLREQYF

j_call: TRBJ2-3
v_call: TRBV20-1
d_call: NA
clone_size: NA
cdr3_nt: TGCAGTGCTAGCCAGGGGGGGGTGTTCACAGATACGCAGTATTTT
cdr3_aa: CSASQGGVFTDTQYF

j_call: TRBJ1-1
v_call: TRBV14
d_call: NA
clone_size: few
cdr3_nt: TGTGCCAGCAGCCAAGGGGACACATTGTGGACTGAAGCTTTCTTT
cdr3_aa: CASSQGDTLWTEAFF

j_call: TRBJ2-1
v_call: TRBV11-2
d_call: NA
clone_size: NA
cdr3_nt: TGTGCCAGCAGCGTACGTGAGAGCCGCTCCTACAATGAGCAGTTCTTC
cdr3_aa: CASSVRESRSYNEQFF

j_call: TRBJ2-7
v_call: TRBV12-3/TRBV12-4
d_call: NA
clone_size: few
cdr3_nt: TGTGCCAGCAGTTTGGAGTGGGTGTCCTACGAGCAGTACTTC
cdr3_aa: CASSLEWVSYEQYF

j_call: TRBJ2-7
v_call: TRBV20-1
d_call: TRBD1
clone_size: few
cdr3_nt: TGCAGTGCTACGGGACAGGGGCTCTCCGAGCAGTACTTC
cdr3_aa: CSATGQGLSEQYF

j_call: TRBJ2-7
v_call: TRBV2
d_call: NA
clone_size: few
cdr3_nt: TGTGCCAGCAGTGATGATTGGGGGGACGAGCAGTACTTC
cdr3_aa: CASSDDWGDEQYF

j_call: TRBJ1-1
v_call: TRBV4-3
d_call: NA
clone_size: many
cdr3_nt: TGCGCCAGCAGCCGGGGGACGGTGAACACTGAAGCTTTCTTT
cdr3_aa: CASSRGTVNTEAFF

j_call: TRBJ2-2
v_call: TRBV4-3
d_call: TRBD2
clone_size: NA
cdr3_nt: TGCGCCAGCAGCCAAACAAATGTGGCGGGAGATTATCTCCCCGGGGAGCTGTTTTTT
cdr3_aa: CASSQTNVAGDYLPGELFF

j_call: TRBJ2-1
v_call: TRBV7-6
d_call: TRBD2
clone_size: NA
cdr3_nt: TGTGCCAGCAGCTTAGGTGAAGCGGGGGGGCCGGGCAATGAGCAGTTCTTC
cdr3_aa: CASSLGEAGGPGNEQFF

j_call: TRBJ1-1
v_call: TRBV5-1
d_call: NA
clone_size: few
cdr3_nt: TGCGCCAGCAGCTTGGATGGGGTTTGGAGAACTGAAGCTTTCTTT
cdr3_aa: CASSLDGVWRTEAFF

j_call: TRBJ1-5
v_call: TRBV12-3/TRBV12-4
d_call: NA
clone_size: many
cdr3_nt: TGTGCCAGCAGTTTATCAGAAAGCAATCAGCCCCAGCATTTT
cdr3_aa: CASSLSESNQPQHF

j_call: TRBJ2-7
v_call: TRBV18
d_call: NA
clone_size: NA
cdr3_nt: TGTGCCAGCTCAACTAAGGCAGGTCACGAGCAGTACTTC
cdr3_aa: CASSTKAGHEQYF